This TCR beta chain was identified in a study of response to subunit inactivated influenza vaccine. Notes on the study in general: There was a suggestion from the authors that each seasonal influenza vaccination recruits few new T cells.

TCRdb re-called the RT-PCR reads with MiXCR, one entry per CDR3 protein. The profile shows under 200,000 distinct CDR3 sequences, roughly 10% of them singletons. Remarks on this clonotype: As yet, its antigen is unknown.

Trimming took 1 base from V and 3 from J, leaving 16 bases between them. Germline CDR1 and CDR2: DFQATT and SNEGSKA (reference sequence). The CDR3 has 15 residues. The sequenced sample was CD8+ T cells sorted from PBMCs, obtained approximately 25 months after vaccination. This chain connects TRBV20-1 to TRBJ2-7, with a tentative D call TRBD2 (6 bases). The receptor was isolated from a man between 50 and 70 years old who received an inactivated influenza vaccine. Here the CDR3 reads CSARVPGGPVYEQYF. The CDR3 DNA reads TGCAGTGCTAGAGTTCCCGGAGGGCCCGTCTACGAGCAGTACTTC.